This T cell receptor beta chain was captured by sequencing in a study of glioma-infiltrating T cells after dendritic cell vaccination. In the study overall: At biweekly intervals, patients got three intradermal dendritic cell vaccine injections.

The time point here: after dendritic cell vaccination, including at tumor progression/relapse. No glioblastoma patient carried an isocitrate dehydrogenase mutation. This clone was recorded only once. Germline V CDR1 and CDR2: KGHSH, LQKENI. V shed 1 base, J shed 0 bases, and the junction held 4 bases outside the gene matches. The CDR3 sequence is 16 residues long. The primer mix had 60 V beta and 13 J beta primers. The method was immunoSEQ multiplex PCR; TCRdb's version includes in-frame clones alone and lacks a portion of them. This table has roughly 60,000 clones, approximately 87% appearing once. This sequence originates from a human donor with glioblastoma. V usage is TRBV18 and J usage is TRBJ2-5; 8 bases fit TRBD1. The sample was blood, taken after dendritic cell vaccination. The CDR3 nucleotides are TGTGCCAGCTCACCACGACAGGGGAACAACCAAGAGACCCAGTACTTC. Amino acids: CASSPRQGNNQETQYF.